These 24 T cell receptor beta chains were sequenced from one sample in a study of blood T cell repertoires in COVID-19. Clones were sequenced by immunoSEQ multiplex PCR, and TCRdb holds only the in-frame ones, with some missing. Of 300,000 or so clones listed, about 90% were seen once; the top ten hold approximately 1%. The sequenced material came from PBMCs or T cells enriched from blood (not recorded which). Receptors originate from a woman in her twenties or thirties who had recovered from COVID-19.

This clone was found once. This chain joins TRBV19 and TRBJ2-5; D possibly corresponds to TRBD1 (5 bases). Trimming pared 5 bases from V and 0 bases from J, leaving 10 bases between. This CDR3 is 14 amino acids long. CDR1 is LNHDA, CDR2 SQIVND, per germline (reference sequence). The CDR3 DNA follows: TGTGCCAGTAGTGTAACAGGTAACCAAGAGACCCAGTACTTC. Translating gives CASSVTGNQETQYF.

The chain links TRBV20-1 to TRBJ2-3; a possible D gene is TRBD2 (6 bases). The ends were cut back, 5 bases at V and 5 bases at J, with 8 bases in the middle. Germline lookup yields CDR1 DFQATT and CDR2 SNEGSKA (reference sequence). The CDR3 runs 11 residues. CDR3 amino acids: CSALRGDTQYF. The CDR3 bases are TGCAGTGCTCTGCGGGGAGATACGCAGTATTTT.

The chain's CDR3 is CASSRSGQGNTEAFF. As DNA, the CDR3 is TGTGCCAGTAGTCGATCCGGACAGGGGAACACTGAAGCTTTCTTT. This rearrangement joins TRBV19 to TRBJ1-1, with TRBD1 identical over 8 bases. V lost 5 bases and J lost 1; bases outside the gene matches: 6. Germline CDR1 reads LNHDA; CDR2 reads SQIVND (reference sequence). This CDR3 is 15 amino acids long.

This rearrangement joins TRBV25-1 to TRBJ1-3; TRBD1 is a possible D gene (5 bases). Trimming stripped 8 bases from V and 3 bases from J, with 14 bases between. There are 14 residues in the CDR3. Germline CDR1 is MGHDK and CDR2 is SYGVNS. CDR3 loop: CASGGLQGGNTIYF. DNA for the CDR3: TGTGCCAGCGGTGGACTGCAGGGTGGAAACACCATATATTTT.

CDR3 sequence: CASSRGQGGGELFF. DNA for the CDR3: TGTGCCAGCAGCCGCGGACAGGGCGGCGGGGAGCTGTTTTTT. The rearrangement uses TRBV6-5 and TRBJ2-2; 8 nucleotides align to TRBD1. The CDR3 length is 14 residues. The ends lost 6 bases at V and 7 bases at J; junction bases unmatched: 7. Per germline, CDR1 MNHEY and CDR2 SVGAGI.

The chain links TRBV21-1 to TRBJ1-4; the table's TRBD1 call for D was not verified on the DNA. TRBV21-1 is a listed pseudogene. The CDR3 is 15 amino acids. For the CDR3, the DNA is TGTGCCAGCAGCGCGAGACAGGCCGTCGATGAAAAACTGTTTTTT. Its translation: CASSARQAVDEKLFF.

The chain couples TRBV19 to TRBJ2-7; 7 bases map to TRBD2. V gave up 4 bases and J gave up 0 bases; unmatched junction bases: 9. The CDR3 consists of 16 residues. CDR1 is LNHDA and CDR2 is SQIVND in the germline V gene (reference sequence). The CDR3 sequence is CASSTWGGSGSYEQYF. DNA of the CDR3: TGTGCCAGTAGTACCTGGGGGGGGTCAGGCTCCTACGAGCAGTACTTC.

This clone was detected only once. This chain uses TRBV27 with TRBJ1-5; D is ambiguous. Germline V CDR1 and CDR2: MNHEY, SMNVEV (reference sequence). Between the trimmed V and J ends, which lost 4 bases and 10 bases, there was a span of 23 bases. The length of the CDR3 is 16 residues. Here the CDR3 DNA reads TGTGCCAGCAGTTCCCGCGCGGCTGAAGGCTTCAGCCCCCAGCATTTT. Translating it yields CASSSRAAEGFSPQHF.

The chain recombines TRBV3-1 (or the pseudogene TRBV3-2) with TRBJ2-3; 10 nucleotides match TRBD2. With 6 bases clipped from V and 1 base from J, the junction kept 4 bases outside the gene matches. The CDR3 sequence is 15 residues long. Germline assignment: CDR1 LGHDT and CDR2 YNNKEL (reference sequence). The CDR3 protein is CASRYLAGGTDTQYF. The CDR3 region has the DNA TGTGCCAGCAGATACCTAGCGGGGGGCACAGATACGCAGTATTTT.

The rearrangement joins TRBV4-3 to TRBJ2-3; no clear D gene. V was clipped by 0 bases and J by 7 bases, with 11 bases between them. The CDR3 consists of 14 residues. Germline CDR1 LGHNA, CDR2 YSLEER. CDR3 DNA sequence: TGCGCCAGCAGCCAAGACGGAGTCAGCAATACGCAGTATTTT. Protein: CASSQDGVSNTQYF.

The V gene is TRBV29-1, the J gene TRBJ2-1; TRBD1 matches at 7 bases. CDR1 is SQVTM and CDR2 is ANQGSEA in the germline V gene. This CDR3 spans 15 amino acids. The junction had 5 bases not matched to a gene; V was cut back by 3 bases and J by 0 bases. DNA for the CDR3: TGCAGCGTTGACCCTCGGGACAGCTCCTACAATGAGCAGTTCTTC. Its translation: CSVDPRDSSYNEQFF.

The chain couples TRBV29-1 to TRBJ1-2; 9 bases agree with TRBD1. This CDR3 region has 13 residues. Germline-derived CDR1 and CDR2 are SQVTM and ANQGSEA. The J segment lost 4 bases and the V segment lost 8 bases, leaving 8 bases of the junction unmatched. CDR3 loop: CSSRTGEGYGYTF. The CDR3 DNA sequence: TGCAGCTCCCGGACAGGGGAGGGCTATGGCTACACCTTC. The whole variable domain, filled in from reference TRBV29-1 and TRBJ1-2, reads SAVISQKPSRDICQRGTSLTIQCQVDSQVTMMFWYRQQPGQSLTLIATANQGSEATYESGFVIDKFPISRPNLTFSTLTVSNMSPEDSSIYLCSSRTGEGYGYTFGSGTRLTVV.

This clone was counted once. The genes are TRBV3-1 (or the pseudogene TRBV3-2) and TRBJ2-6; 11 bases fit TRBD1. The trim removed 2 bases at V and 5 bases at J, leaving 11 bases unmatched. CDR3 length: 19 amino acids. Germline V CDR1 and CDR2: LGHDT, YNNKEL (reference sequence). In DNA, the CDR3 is TGTGCCAGCAGCCAAATTATTAGGGACAGGGGGATTCGGGCCAACGTCCTGACTTTC. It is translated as CASSQIIRDRGIRANVLTF.

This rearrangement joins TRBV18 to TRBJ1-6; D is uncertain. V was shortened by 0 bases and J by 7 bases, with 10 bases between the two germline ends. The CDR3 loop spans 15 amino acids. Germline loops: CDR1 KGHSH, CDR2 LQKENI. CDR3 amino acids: CASSPPSRGNSPLHF. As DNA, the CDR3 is TGTGCCAGCTCACCACCAAGTCGCGGGAATTCACCCCTCCACTTT.

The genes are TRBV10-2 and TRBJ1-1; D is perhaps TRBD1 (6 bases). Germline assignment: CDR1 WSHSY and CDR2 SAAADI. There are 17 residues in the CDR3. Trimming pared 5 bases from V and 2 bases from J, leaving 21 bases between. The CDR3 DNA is TGCGCCAGCAGTATTGCGGCGCCAGGGGTTAAAAACACTGAAGCTTTCTTT. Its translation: CASSIAAPGVKNTEAFF.

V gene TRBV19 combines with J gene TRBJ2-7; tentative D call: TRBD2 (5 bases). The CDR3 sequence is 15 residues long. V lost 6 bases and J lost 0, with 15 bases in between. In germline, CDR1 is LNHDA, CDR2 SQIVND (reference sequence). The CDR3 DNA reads TGTGCCAGTAGCCCGGGTAGGGAGAGCTCCTACGAGCAGTACTTC. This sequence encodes CASSPGRESSYEQYF.

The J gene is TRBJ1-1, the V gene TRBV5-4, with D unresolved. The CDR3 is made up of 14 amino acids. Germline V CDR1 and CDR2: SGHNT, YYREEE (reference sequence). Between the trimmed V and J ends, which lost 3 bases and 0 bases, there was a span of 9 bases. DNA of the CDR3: TGTGCCAGCAGCTCCCCCCAATTGAACACTGAAGCTTTCTTT. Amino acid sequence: CASSSPQLNTEAFF.

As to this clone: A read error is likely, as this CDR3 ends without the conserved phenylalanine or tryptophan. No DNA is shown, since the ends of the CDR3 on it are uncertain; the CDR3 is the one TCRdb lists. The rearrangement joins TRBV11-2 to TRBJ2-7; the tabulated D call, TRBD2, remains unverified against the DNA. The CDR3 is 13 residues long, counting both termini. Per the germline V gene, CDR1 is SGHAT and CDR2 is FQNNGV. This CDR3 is CASSLLFSGGIAL.

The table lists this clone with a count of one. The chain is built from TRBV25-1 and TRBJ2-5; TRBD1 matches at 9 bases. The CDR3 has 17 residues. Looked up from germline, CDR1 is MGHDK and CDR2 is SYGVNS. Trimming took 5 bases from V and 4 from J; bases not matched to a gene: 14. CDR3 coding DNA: TGTGCCAGCAGTCCGTCGTGGGGACAGGGTCCAAGAGAGACCCAGTACTTC. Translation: CASSPSWGQGPRETQYF.

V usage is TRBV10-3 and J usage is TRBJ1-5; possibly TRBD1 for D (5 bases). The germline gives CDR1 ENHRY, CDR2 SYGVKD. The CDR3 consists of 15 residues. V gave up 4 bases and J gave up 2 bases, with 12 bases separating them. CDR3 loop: CAISASQGGNQPQHF. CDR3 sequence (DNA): TGTGCCATCAGTGCTTCCCAGGGCGGCAATCAGCCCCAGCATTTT.

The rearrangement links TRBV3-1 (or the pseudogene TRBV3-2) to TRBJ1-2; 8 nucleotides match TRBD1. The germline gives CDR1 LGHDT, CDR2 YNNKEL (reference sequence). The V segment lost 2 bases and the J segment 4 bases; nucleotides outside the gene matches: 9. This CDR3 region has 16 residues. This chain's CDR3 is CASSQFLDRDGYGYTF. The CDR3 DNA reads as TGTGCCAGCAGCCAATTTCTGGACAGGGATGGCTATGGCTACACCTTC.

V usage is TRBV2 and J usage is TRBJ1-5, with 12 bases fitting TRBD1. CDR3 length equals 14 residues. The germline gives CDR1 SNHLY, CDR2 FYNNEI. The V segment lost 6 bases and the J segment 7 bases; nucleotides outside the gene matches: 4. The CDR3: CASSGTGGSQPQHF. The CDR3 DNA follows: TGTGCCAGCAGCGGGACAGGGGGCTCCCAGCCCCAGCATTTT.

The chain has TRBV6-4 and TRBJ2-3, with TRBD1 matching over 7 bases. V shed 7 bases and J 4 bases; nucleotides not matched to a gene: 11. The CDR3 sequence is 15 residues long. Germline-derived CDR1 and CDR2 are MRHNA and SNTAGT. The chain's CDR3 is CASTTPLGQSDTQYF. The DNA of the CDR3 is TGTGCCAGCACCACACCCCTGGGACAGTCAGATACGCAGTATTTT.

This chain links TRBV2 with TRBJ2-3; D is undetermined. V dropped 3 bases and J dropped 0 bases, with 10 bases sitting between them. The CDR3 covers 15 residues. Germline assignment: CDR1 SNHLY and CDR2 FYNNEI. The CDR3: CASSDRLLSTDTQYF. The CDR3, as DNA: TGTGCCAGCAGTGATCGGTTACTAAGCACAGATACGCAGTATTTT.